The 14 T cell receptor beta chains below were found in one sample sequenced in a study of blood T cell repertoires in COVID-19. Here immunoSEQ multiplex PCR was the method, and the copy in TCRdb shows in-frame clones only, minus some. The sample shows about 280,000 clones, approximately 86% of them seen only once. The sample consisted of peripheral blood. The receptors shown here come from a woman aged 70-85 years with COVID-19, enrolled during active disease.

V gene TRBV3-1 (or the pseudogene TRBV3-2) combines with J gene TRBJ2-2; D uncertain. CDR3 size: 14 residues. CDR1 is LGHDT, CDR2 YNNKEL, per germline (reference sequence). V was trimmed by 3 bases and J by 4 bases, leaving 9 bases between them. The CDR3 protein is CASSQSTGTGELFF. The CDR3 nucleotides are TGTGCCAGCAGCCAGTCCACGGGCACCGGGGAGCTGTTTTTT.

This clone is a singleton in its sample. The rearrangement uses TRBV10-1 and TRBJ2-3; 12 nucleotides agree with TRBD2. The length of the CDR3 is 13 residues. V was clipped by 7 bases and J by 9 bases; unmatched bases: 5. In germline, CDR1 is WNHNN, CDR2 SYGVQD (reference sequence). The CDR3 is CASTDGTSGTQYF. The CDR3 nucleotides read TGCGCCAGCACCGATGGGACTAGCGGGACGCAGTATTTT.

This chain uses TRBV5-1 with TRBJ1-1, with TRBD1 matching 8 bases. Trimming removed 0 bases from V and 5 bases from J; junction bases left unmatched: 12. Germline values: CDR1 SGHRS, CDR2 YFSETQ. This CDR3 is built from 17 residues. In DNA form, the CDR3 reads TGCGCCAGCAGCTTGGGGACCCTCAGGGGGCCGAGAACTGAAGCTTTCTTT. It translates to CASSLGTLRGPRTEAFF.

The chain carries TRBV11-2 and TRBJ2-1; D unresolved. The V gene's germline CDR1 is SGHAT and CDR2 FQNNGV. The CDR3 extends over 12 amino acids. With 4 bases removed from V and 7 bases from J, the gap between germline ends came to 8 bases. The CDR3 region is CASSSTVNEQFF. The CDR3 nucleotides read TGTGCCAGCAGCTCAACAGTGAATGAGCAGTTCTTC.

In this sample, this clone turned up once. This chain connects TRBV5-6 to TRBJ2-7; tentative D call: TRBD1 (5 bases). Trimming took off 1 base at V and 4 bases at J, with 12 bases between the two ends. The germline V gene has CDR1 SGHDT and CDR2 YYEEEE. The CDR3 contains 14 residues. CDR3 amino acids: CASSLFRQGYEQYF. The CDR3 DNA follows: TGTGCCAGCAGCTTGTTTCGGCAGGGTTACGAGCAGTACTTC. The full variable domain, rest sourced from reference TRBV5-6 and TRBJ2-7, is DAGVTQSPTHLIKTRGQQVTLRCSPKSGHDTVSWYQQALGQGPQFIFQYYEEEERQRGNFPDRFSGHQFPNYSSELNVNALLLGDSALYLCASSLFRQGYEQYFGPGTRLTVT.

This chain uses TRBV11-2 with TRBJ1-5, with 7 bases identical to TRBD1. J was trimmed by 7 bases and V by 4 bases; bases with no gene match: 10. Germline V gene data show CDR1 as SGHAT and CDR2 as FQNNGV. This CDR3 spans 15 amino acids. The CDR3 DNA sequence: TGTGCCAGCAGCTCCAACAGGGGTCGTGGGCAGCCCCAGCATTTT. It translates to CASSSNRGRGQPQHF. The full variable domain, rest sourced from reference TRBV11-2 and TRBJ1-5, is EAGVAQSPRYKIIEKRQSVAFWCNPISGHATLYWYQQILGQGPKLLIQFQNNGVVDDSQLPKDRFSAERLKGVDSTLKIQPAKLEDSAVYLCASSSNRGRGQPQHFGDGTRLSIL.

V usage is TRBV28 and J usage is TRBJ1-5; 9 bases match TRBD1. This CDR3 has 16 residues. Losses at the gene ends were 7 bases for V and 1 base for J; bases not matched to a gene: 8. The germline V gene has CDR1 MDHEN and CDR2 SYDVKM. The CDR3 reads CASNPSDRGSNQPQHF. Here the CDR3 DNA reads TGTGCCAGCAACCCCTCGGACAGGGGAAGCAATCAGCCCCAGCATTTT.

V usage is TRBV5-1 and J usage is TRBJ2-7, with D possibly matching TRBD2 (7 bases). The CDR3 is 14 residues long. Germline V gene sequence: CDR1 SGHRS, CDR2 YFSETQ. The germline V and J ends were trimmed by 4 bases and 6 bases, with 17 bases remaining between them. The CDR3 region has the DNA TGCGCCAGCAGCCCCGAGGGGGGGACGGGCGAGCAGTACTTC. Its translation is CASSPEGGTGEQYF.

V and J are TRBV7-6 and TRBJ2-7; 13 bases agree with TRBD2. Germline-derived CDR1 and CDR2 are SGHVS and FNYEAQ. The CDR3 runs to 16 residues. V lost 3 bases to trimming and J lost 0 bases; unmatched junction nucleotides: 2. The CDR3 is CASSLGLAGTSYEQYF. The CDR3 nucleotides are TGTGCCAGCAGCTTGGGACTAGCGGGGACCTCCTACGAGCAGTACTTC.

The genes are TRBV30 and TRBJ1-5; D gene ambiguous. CDR1 is GTSNPN and CDR2 is SVGIG in the germline V gene (reference sequence). V shed 5 bases and J shed 10 bases, with 18 bases lying between them. This CDR3 has 13 amino acids. The CDR3 region has the DNA TGTGCCTGGTCCGAGGGTCCCAAAGTCCCCCAGCATTTT. This codes for CAWSEGPKVPQHF.

The chain is built from TRBV6-5 and TRBJ2-7; the D is unclear. CDR3 length: 14 residues. Between the trimmed V and J ends, which lost 0 bases and 2 bases, there was a span of 8 bases. In germline, CDR1 is MNHEY, CDR2 SVGAGI. The CDR3 sequence: CASSYSLRAYEQYF. Written as DNA, the CDR3 is TGTGCCAGCAGTTACTCGCTCCGAGCCTACGAGCAGTACTTC.

This clone was seen a few times. The J gene is TRBJ1-1, the V gene TRBV12-5, with TRBD1 as a possible D gene (6 bases). Germline assignment: CDR1 LGHNT and CDR2 FRNRAP. Trimming removed 0 bases at V and 5 bases at J, with 19 bases between. This CDR3 has 17 amino acids. CDR3 DNA sequence: TGTGCTAGTGGTTTGGTAGGGTTAGGGGGATTTTGGACTGAAGCTTTCTTT. It is translated as CASGLVGLGGFWTEAFF. Combining the CDR3 with reference TRBV12-5 and TRBJ1-1 gives the whole variable domain DARVTQTPRHKVTEMGQEVTMRCQPILGHNTVFWYRQTMMQGLELLAYFRNRAPLDDSGMPKDRFSAEMPDATLATLKIQPSEPRDSAVYFCASGLVGLGGFWTEAFFGQGTRLTVV.

This clone has just a few counts. The CDR3, as DNA: TGTGCCAGTAGTGCCCGGGACAGAGGGAGCTACACCTTC. This gives the protein CASSARDRGSYTF. The rearrangement joins TRBV19 to TRBJ1-2; 7 positions match TRBD1. With V trimmed by 5 bases and J by 9 bases, 9 bases remained unmatched. The CDR3 contains 13 residues. In germline, CDR1 is LNHDA, CDR2 SQIVND (reference sequence).

The chain employs TRBV11-2 and TRBJ2-7; a weak D match, TRBD2 (7 bases). The CDR3 sequence is 12 residues long. Trimming stripped 4 bases from V and 6 bases from J, with 10 bases between. Germline loops: CDR1 SGHAT, CDR2 FQNNGV. As DNA, the CDR3 is TGTGCCAGCAGCTGGGGAGGGGGCGAGCAGTACTTC. Translation: CASSWGGGEQYF.